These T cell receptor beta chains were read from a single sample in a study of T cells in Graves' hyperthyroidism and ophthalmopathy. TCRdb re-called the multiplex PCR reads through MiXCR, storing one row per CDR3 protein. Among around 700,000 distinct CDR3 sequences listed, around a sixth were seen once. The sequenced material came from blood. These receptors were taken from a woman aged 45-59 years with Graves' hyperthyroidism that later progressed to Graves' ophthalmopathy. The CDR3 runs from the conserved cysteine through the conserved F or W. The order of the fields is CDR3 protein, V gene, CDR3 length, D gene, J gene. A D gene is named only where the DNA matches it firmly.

CDR3 protein: CSASRTASGTGGEQFF
V gene: TRBV20-1
CDR3 length: 16
D gene: TRBD2
J gene: TRBJ2-1

CDR3 protein: CASSASRVQTEAFF
V gene: TRBV5-1
CDR3 length: 14
D gene: NA
J gene: TRBJ1-1

CDR3 protein: CASSLDTGTGWETQYF
V gene: TRBV12-3/TRBV12-4
CDR3 length: 16
D gene: TRBD1
J gene: TRBJ2-5

CDR3 protein: CATSRGAWGFGEKLFF
V gene: TRBV15
CDR3 length: 16
D gene: NA
J gene: TRBJ1-4

CDR3 protein: CASGTGNQETQYF
V gene: TRBV6-1
CDR3 length: 13
D gene: NA
J gene: TRBJ2-5

CDR3 protein: CASSEPVYGGAGYTF
V gene: TRBV2
CDR3 length: 15
D gene: NA
J gene: TRBJ1-2

CDR3 protein: CATSRDGAGGNTDTQYF
V gene: TRBV15
CDR3 length: 17
D gene: TRBD2
J gene: TRBJ2-3

CDR3 protein: CASSQYRGATYNEQFF
V gene: TRBV3-1
CDR3 length: 16
D gene: NA
J gene: TRBJ2-1

CDR3 protein: CASSFPGTGIEGEQFF
V gene: TRBV7-9
CDR3 length: 16
D gene: TRBD1
J gene: TRBJ2-1

CDR3 protein: CASSLAGYRTGTQYF
V gene: TRBV5-5
CDR3 length: 15
D gene: NA
J gene: TRBJ2-3

CDR3 protein: CAWSGGMYEKLFF
V gene: TRBV30
CDR3 length: 13
D gene: NA
J gene: TRBJ1-4

CDR3 protein: CASSLRGRGSGNTIYF
V gene: TRBV28
CDR3 length: 16
D gene: NA
J gene: TRBJ1-3

CDR3 protein: CASSYEQYSGNTIYF
V gene: TRBV6-1
CDR3 length: 15
D gene: NA
J gene: TRBJ1-3

CDR3 protein: CASSQDPPEGLQGPYNEQFF
V gene: TRBV3-1
CDR3 length: 20
D gene: NA
J gene: TRBJ2-1

CDR3 protein: CSVEDYNEQFF
V gene: TRBV29-1
CDR3 length: 11
D gene: NA
J gene: TRBJ2-1

CDR3 protein: CASSLSGFRLGTEAFF
V gene: TRBV27
CDR3 length: 16
D gene: NA
J gene: TRBJ1-1

CDR3 protein: CASSLSSGAGYEQYF
V gene: TRBV11-2
CDR3 length: 15
D gene: NA
J gene: TRBJ2-7

CDR3 protein: CASSSRLAGTGETQYF
V gene: TRBV5-5
CDR3 length: 16
D gene: TRBD2
J gene: TRBJ2-5

CDR3 protein: CASSTAGGAFQPQHF
V gene: TRBV27
CDR3 length: 15
D gene: TRBD1
J gene: TRBJ1-5

CDR3 protein: CASSLDYVSQPQHF
V gene: TRBV5-1
CDR3 length: 14
D gene: NA
J gene: TRBJ1-5

CDR3 protein: CASSKEHNTMNTEAFF
V gene: TRBV2
CDR3 length: 16
D gene: NA
J gene: TRBJ1-1

CDR3 protein: CASSSTRGVRVSMNTEAFF
V gene: TRBV6-1
CDR3 length: 19
D gene: NA
J gene: TRBJ1-1

CDR3 protein: CAWSVGTDNSPLHF
V gene: TRBV30
CDR3 length: 14
D gene: TRBD1
J gene: TRBJ1-6

CDR3 protein: CAWTGREQYF
V gene: TRBV30
CDR3 length: 10
D gene: NA
J gene: TRBJ2-7

CDR3 protein: CASSQHSLETQYF
V gene: TRBV6-1
CDR3 length: 13
D gene: NA
J gene: TRBJ2-5